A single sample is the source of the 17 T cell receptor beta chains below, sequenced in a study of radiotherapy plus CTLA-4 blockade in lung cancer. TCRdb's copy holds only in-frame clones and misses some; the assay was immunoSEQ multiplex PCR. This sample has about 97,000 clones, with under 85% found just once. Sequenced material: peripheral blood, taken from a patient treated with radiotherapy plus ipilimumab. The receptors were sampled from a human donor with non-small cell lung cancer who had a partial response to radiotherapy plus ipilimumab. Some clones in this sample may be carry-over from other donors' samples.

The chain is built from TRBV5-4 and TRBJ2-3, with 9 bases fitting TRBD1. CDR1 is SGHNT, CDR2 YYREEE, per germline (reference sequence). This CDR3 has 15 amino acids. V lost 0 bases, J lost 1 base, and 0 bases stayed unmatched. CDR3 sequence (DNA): TGTGCCAGCAGCTTGGGGACAGGGGGCACAGATACGCAGTATTTT. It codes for CASSLGTGGTDTQYF.

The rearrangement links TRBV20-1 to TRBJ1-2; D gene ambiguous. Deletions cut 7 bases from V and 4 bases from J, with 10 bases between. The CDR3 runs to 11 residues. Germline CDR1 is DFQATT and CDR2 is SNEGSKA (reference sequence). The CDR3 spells CSGAPTYGYTF. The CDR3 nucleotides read TGCAGTGGGGCCCCAACCTATGGCTACACCTTC.

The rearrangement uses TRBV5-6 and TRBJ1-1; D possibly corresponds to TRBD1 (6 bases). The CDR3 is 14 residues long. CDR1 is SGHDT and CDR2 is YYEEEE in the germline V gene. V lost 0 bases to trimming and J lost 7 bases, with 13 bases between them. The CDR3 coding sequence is TGTGCCAGCAGCTTGGGGGGGCGGTTCCTTGAAGCTTTCTTT. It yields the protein CASSLGGRFLEAFF.

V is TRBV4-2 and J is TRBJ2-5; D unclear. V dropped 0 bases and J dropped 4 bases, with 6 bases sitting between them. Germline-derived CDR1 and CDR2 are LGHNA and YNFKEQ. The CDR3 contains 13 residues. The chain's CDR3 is CASSQESGETQYF. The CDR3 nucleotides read TGTGCCAGCAGCCAAGAATCGGGAGAGACCCAGTACTTC.

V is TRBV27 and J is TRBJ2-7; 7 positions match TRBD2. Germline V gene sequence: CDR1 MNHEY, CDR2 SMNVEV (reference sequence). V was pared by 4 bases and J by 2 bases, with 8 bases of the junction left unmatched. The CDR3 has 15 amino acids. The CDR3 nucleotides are TGTGCCAGCAGTTCGTTAGCGGGTGCGACCTACGAGCAGTACTTC. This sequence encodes CASSSLAGATYEQYF.

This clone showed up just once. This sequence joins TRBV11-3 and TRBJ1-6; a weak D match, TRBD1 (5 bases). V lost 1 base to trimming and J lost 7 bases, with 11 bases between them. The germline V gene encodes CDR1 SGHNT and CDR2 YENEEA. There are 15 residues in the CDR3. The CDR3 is CASSLVYGGNSPLHF. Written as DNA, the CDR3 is TGTGCCAGCAGCTTAGTGTACGGGGGAAATTCACCCCTCCACTTT.

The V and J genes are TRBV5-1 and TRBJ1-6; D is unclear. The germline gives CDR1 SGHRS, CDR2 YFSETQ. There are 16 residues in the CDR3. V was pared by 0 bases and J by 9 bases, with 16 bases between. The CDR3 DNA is TGCGCCAGCAGCTTGGCACCTATTCGGGTTGGTTCACCCCTCCACTTT. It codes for CASSLAPIRVGSPLHF.

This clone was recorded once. The CDR3 region is CASSSRTGGGNNEQFF. DNA for the CDR3: TGTGCCAGCAGTTCTCGGACAGGGGGGGGTAACAATGAGCAGTTCTTC. V and J are TRBV6-5 and TRBJ2-1; 10 bases agree with TRBD1. CDR3 length: 16 residues. Germline CDR1 MNHEY, CDR2 SVGAGI. J lost 5 bases, V lost 4 bases, and 8 bases had no gene match.

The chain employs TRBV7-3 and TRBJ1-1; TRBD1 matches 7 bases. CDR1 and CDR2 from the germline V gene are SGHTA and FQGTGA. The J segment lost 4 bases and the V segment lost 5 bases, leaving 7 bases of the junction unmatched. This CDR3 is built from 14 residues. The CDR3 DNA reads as TGTGCCAGCAGCCCGAGGGGGCCCGGCACTGAAGCTTTCTTT. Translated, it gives CASSPRGPGTEAFF.

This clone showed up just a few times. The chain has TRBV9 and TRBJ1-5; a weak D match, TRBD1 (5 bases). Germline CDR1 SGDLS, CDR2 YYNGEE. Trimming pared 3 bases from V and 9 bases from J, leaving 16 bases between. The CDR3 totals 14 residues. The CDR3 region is CASSGGEWGRPQHF. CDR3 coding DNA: TGTGCCAGCAGCGGGGGGGAGTGGGGGAGGCCCCAGCATTTT. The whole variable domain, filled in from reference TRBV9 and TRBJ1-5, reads DSGVTQTPKHLITATGQRVTLRCSPRSGDLSVYWYQQSLDQGLQFLIQYYNGEERAKGNILERFSAQQFPDLHSELNLSSLELGDSALYFCASSGGEWGRPQHFGDGTRLSIL.

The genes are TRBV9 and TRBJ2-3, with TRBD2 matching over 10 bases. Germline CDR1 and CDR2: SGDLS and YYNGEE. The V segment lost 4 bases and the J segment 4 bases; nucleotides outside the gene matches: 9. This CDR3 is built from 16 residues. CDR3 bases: TGTGCCAGCAGCCCCCGGTTTCTAGCGGGGGCAGATACGCAGTATTTT. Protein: CASSPRFLAGADTQYF. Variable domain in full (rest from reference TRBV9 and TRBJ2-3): DSGVTQTPKHLITATGQRVTLRCSPRSGDLSVYWYQQSLDQGLQFLIQYYNGEERAKGNILERFSAQQFPDLHSELNLSSLELGDSALYFCASSPRFLAGADTQYFGPGTRLTVL.

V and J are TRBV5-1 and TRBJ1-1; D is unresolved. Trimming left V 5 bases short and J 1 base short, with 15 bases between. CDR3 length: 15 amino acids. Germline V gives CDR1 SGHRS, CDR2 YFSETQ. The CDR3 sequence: CASSFYSRSNTEAFF. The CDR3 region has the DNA TGCGCCAGCAGTTTTTACAGCCGCTCGAACACTGAAGCTTTCTTT. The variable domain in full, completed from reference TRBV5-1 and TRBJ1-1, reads KAGVTQTPRYLIKTRGQQVTLSCSPISGHRSVSWYQQTPGQGLQFLFEYFSETQRNKGNFPGRFSGRQFSNSRSEMNVSTLELGDSALYLCASSFYSRSNTEAFFGQGTRLTVV.

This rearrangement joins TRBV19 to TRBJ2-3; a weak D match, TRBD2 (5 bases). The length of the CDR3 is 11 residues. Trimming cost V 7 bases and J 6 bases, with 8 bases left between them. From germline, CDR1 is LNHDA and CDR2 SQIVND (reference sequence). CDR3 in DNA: TGTGCCAGTATCTCGGGGGATACGCAGTATTTT. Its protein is CASISGDTQYF.

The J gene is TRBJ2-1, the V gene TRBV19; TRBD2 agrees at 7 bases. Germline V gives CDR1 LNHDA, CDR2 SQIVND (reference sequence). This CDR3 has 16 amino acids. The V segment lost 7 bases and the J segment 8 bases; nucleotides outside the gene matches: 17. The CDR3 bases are TGTGCCAGTACGCCCGCGCTGGGGAGGGCGAAGCATGAGCAGTTCTTC. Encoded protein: CASTPALGRAKHEQFF. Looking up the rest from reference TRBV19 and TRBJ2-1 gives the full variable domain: DGGITQSPKYLFRKEGQNVTLSCEQNLNHDAMYWYRQDPGQGLRLIYYSQIVNDFQKGDIAEGYSVSREKKESFPLTVTSAQKNPTAFYLCASTPALGRAKHEQFFGPGTRLTVL.

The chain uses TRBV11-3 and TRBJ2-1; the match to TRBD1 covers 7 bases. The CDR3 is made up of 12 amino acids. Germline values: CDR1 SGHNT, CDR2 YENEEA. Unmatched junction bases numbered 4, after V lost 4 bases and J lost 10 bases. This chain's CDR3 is CASSSGQDEQFF. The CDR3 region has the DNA TGTGCCAGCAGCTCCGGACAGGACGAGCAGTTCTTC. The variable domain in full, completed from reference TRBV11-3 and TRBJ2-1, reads EAGVVQSPRYKIIEKKQPVAFWCNPISGHNTLYWYLQNLGQGPELLIRYENEEAVDDSQLPKDRFSAERLKGVDSTLKIQPAELGDSAVYLCASSSGQDEQFFGPGTRLTVL.

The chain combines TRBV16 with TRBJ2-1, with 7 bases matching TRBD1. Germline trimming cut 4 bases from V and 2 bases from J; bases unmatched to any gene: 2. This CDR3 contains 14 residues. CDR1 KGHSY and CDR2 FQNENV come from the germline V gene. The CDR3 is CASSLTGAYNEQFF. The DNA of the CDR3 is TGTGCCAGCAGCCTTACAGGGGCCTACAATGAGCAGTTCTTC.

CDR3 sequence reads: CASRGGTNEKLFF. The CDR3 DNA follows: TGTGCCAGCCGCGGGGGAACTAATGAAAAACTGTTTTTT. The chain couples TRBV6-6 to TRBJ1-4; tentative D call: TRBD1 (5 bases). The CDR3 is 13 amino acids. The germline V and J ends were trimmed by 8 bases and 1 base, with 8 bases remaining between them. Germline CDR1 and CDR2: MNHNY and SVGAGI (reference sequence).